The present entry profiles one T cell receptor beta chain with its context. The antigen remains undetermined. Per the germline V gene, CDR1 is MNHNS and CDR2 is SASEGT. V was shortened by 2 bases and J by 2 bases, with 9 bases between the two germline ends. The CDR3 is made up of 14 amino acids. The data stem from a study of beta chain features in type 1 diabetes. Study information: Age, gender and cell yields were similar between patients and healthy donors. Broader study findings: Patients and controls would be equally affected if PCR favored shorter templates. A cDNA-based sequencing approach could over-represent cells with high TCR expression.

Investigators reverse transcribed all isolated RNA, so they sequenced expressed TCRB transcripts. The protocol was immunoSEQ multiplex PCR, while the TCRdb copy is restricted to in-frame clones and leaves out a portion. The top ten clones hold approximately 0.93% of a sample with about 290,000 clones, roughly 8% of them seen once. The chain links TRBV6-1 to TRBJ1-2; perhaps TRBD1 as D (5 bases). This TCR derives from a woman in her late teens or twenties in good health. Source material: central memory CD4+ T cells from blood. The CDR3 region has the DNA TGTGCCAGCAGTGAAAGTTGGGGGAACTATGGCTACACCTTC. As protein: CASSESWGNYGYTF.